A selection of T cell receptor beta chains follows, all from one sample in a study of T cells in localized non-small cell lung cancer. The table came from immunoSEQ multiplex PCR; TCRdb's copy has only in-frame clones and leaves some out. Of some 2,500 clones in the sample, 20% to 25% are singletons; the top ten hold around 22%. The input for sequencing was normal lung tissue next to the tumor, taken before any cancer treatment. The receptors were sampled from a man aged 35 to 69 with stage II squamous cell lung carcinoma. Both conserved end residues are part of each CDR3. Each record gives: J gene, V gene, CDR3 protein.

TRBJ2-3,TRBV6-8,CASSPRLAALTDTQYF
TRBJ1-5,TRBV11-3,CASSQQSPSGLGNQPQHF
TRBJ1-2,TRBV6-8,CASRYLFTGGDGYTF
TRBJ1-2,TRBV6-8,CASSYQNYGYTF
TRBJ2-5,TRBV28,CASSFTRGGGETQYF
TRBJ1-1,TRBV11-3,CASSLGFAGTEAFF
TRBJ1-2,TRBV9,CATPRQAIYGYTF
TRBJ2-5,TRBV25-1,CASSLGVAGVGETQYF
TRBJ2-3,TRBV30,CAWSVSRDTQYF
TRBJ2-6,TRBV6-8,CASSSADGSGANVLTF
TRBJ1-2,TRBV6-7,CASSFPQENYGYTF
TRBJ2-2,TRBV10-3,CAIRPGQDTGELFF
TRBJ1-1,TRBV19,CASSMNLNTEAFF
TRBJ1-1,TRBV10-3,CAIRDQDLNTEAFF
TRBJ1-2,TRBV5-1,CASSPYREGGYGYTF
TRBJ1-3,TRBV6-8,CASLGTVMDTIYF
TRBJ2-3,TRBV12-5,CASTPAGATDTQYF
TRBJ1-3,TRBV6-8,CAIRRDWGIGNTIYF
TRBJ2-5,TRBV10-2,CASSERAGAGKTQYF
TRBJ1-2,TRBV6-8,CASVKGRARANYGYTF
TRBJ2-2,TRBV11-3,CASSAGTSGKTGELFF
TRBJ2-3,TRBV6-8,CASSYRVDTQYF
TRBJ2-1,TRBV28,CASSRPPGLAFGEQFF
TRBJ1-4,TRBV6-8,CATLGTGEKLFF
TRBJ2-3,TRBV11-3,CASSLVLAPTDTQYF
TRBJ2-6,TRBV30,CAWSVMSGANVLTF
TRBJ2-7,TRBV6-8,CASSSGTSYEQYF
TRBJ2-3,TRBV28,CASSLLAGVSTDTQYF